This T cell receptor (beta chain) was profiled in a study of blood T cell repertoires in COVID-19. On the study more broadly: The United States, Italy and Spain provided the acute and convalescent COVID-19 samples. T cells, B-cell-depleted T cells, or PBMCs supplied cDNA or gDNA.

Original processing methods: Amplified reference gene primers provided the basis for estimating nucleated cell counts. Produced via immunoSEQ multiplex PCR; TCRdb's table is partial and in-frame only. The V and J calls and clone size were taken over from that table, and D and trimming were inferred from the DNA. The sample has 250,000 to 350,000 clones; around 88% are singletons. This clone has a single count. Trimming removed 3 bases at V and 0 bases at J, with 6 bases between. Germline assignment: CDR1 SEHNR and CDR2 FQNEAQ (reference sequence). CDR3 length: 14 residues. The rearrangement joins TRBV7-9 to TRBJ1-3; D not certain. This TCR came from a man aged 30 to 45 with acute or convalescent COVID-19. What was sequenced was peripheral blood. The DNA of the CDR3 is TGTGCCAGCAGCTTTCTATTCTCTGGAAACACCATATATTTT. Translated, it gives CASSFLFSGNTIYF.